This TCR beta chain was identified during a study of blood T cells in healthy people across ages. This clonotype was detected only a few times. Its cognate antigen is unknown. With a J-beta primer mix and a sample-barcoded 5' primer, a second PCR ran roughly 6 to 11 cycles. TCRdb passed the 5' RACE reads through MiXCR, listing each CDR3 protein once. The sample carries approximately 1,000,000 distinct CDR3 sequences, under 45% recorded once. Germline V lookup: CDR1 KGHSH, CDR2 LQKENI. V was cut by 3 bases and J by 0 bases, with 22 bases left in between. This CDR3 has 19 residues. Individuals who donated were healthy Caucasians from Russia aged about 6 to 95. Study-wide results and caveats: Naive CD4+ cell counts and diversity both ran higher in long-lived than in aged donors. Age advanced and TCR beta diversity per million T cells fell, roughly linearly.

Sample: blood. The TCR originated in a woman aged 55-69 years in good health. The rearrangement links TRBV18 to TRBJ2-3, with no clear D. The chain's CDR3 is CASSPQRISPESSTDTQYF. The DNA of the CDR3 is TGTGCCAGCTCACCTCAGCGTATATCGCCCGAGTCTAGCACAGATACGCAGTATTTT.